Listed below are T cell receptor beta chains from one sample, sequenced in a study of blood T cell repertoires in COVID-19. Assay used: immunoSEQ multiplex PCR; TCRdb lists only in-frame clones, some missing. This table holds approximately 100,000 clones, approximately 82% found once. Sample: peripheral blood. The receptors were gathered from a woman aged 60-75 years with acute or convalescent COVID-19. Each CDR3 is given with its conserved first and last residue. A D gene is named only where the DNA matches it firmly. Clone size is given for some rows only: seen once, a few or many times, or a class if the clone is expanded.

TRBJ2-1 | TRBD2 | - | TRBV6-5 | TGTGCCAGCACCGTAGCGGGGGGCCCCGCCAATGAGCAGTTCTTC | CASTVAGGPANEQFF
TRBJ1-1 | - | - | TRBV2 | TGTGCCAGCAGTCTTGACATATTGAACACTGAAGCTTTCTTT | CASSLDILNTEAFF
TRBJ1-3 | TRBD1 | - | TRBV5-1 | TGCGCCAGCAGCAAAGGACAGGCCATAGACACCATATATTTT | CASSKGQAIDTIYF
TRBJ2-3 | TRBD1 | - | TRBV30 | TGTGCCTCAAGGGGGCAGGGGTTCTTGGATACGCAGTATTTT | CASRGQGFLDTQYF
TRBJ2-6 | TRBD1 | - | TRBV5-1 | TGCGCCAGCAACCCAGAGGGCAGGGGGCGCGGTGGGGCCAACGTCCTGACTTTC | CASNPEGRGRGGANVLTF
TRBJ1-2 | - | - | TRBV6-2/TRBV6-3 | TGTGCCAGCAGTTACGTGAGGGGAGGAGGCTACACCTTC | CASSYVRGGGYTF
TRBJ2-7 | TRBD2 | - | TRBV6-5 | TGTGCCAGCAGTTACTCGGGGGGGAAACGCTTCTCCGAGCAGTACTTC | CASSYSGGKRFSEQYF
TRBJ2-5 | - | - | TRBV5-1 | TGCGCCAGCACTATACCGGGGGAGGAGACCCAGTACTTC | CASTIPGEETQYF
TRBJ1-3 | TRBD1 | once | TRBV5-5 | TGTGCCAGCAGCCCTGGACAGGTCCGGAACCGAAACACCATATATTTT | CASSPGQVRNRNTIYF
TRBJ2-1 | TRBD2 | - | TRBV7-2 | TGTGCCAGCAGTAGACTAGCGGGGTACAATGAGCAGTTCTTC | CASSRLAGYNEQFF
TRBJ1-2 | TRBD1 | - | TRBV27 | TGTGCCAGCAGTTTTTTGACAGGGGGCGGGAGCTATGGCTACACCTTC | CASSFLTGGGSYGYTF
TRBJ2-1 | TRBD2 | - | TRBV5-6 | TGTGCCAGCAGCTCCACGACTAGCGGGTTTCTCTCCTACAATGAGCAGTTCTTC | CASSSTTSGFLSYNEQFF
TRBJ1-5 | TRBD1 | - | TRBV2 | TGTGCCAGCCGGGACAGGGGGCTTCAGCCCCAGCATTTT | CASRDRGLQPQHF
TRBJ1-1 | - | - | TRBV10-3 | TGTGCCATCAGTGAAGTTGAGGGAAGGACTGAAGCTTTCTTT | CAISEVEGRTEAFF
TRBJ1-5 | TRBD1 | - | TRBV30 | TGTGCCTGGAGTGCCCACAGGGGGGGGGATCAGCCCCAGCATTTT | CAWSAHRGGDQPQHF
TRBJ1-3 | - | - | TRBV7-8 | TGTGCCAGCAGCTATTCCCGGGACATATATTTT | CASSYSRDIYF
TRBJ2-6 | - | once | TRBV4-1 | TGCGCCAGCAGCCAGACTCTCGCAGGGATGGGGGCCAACGTCCTGACTTTC | CASSQTLAGMGANVLTF
TRBJ1-1 | - | once | TRBV11-2 | TGTGCCAGCAGCTTCTCAGAGGTGGCTGAAGCTTTCTTT | CASSFSEVAEAFF
TRBJ2-7 | - | once | TRBV11-3 | TGTGCCAGCAGCTTATACCCCGGGGTGTTCTACGAGCAGTACTTC | CASSLYPGVFYEQYF
TRBJ1-1 | - | - | TRBV6-5 | TGTGCCAGCATCTCAACTACCACTGAAGCTTTCTTT | CASISTTTEAFF
TRBJ1-6 | - | - | TRBV9 | TGTGCCAGCAGCTTAACAGGTCCAGGCGATTCACCCCTCCACTTT | CASSLTGPGDSPLHF
TRBJ1-1 | - | - | TRBV11-2 | TGTGCCAGCAGCCCTCTGTCAGCGGGGCTTGCTGAAGCTTTCTTT | CASSPLSAGLAEAFF
TRBJ2-1 | TRBD2 | - | TRBV24-1 | TGTGCCACCAGTGATTTCGCACTAGCGGGAGGTAAATTCTTC | CATSDFALAGGKFF
TRBJ2-3 | - | - | TRBV24-1 | TGTGCCACCAGTGATTTGTCTAGCACGATGACAGATACGCAGTATTTT | CATSDLSSTMTDTQYF
TRBJ1-1 | TRBD1 | - | TRBV2 | TGTGCCAGCAGGCGGACAGGGGGAGCTTTCTTT | CASRRTGGAFF
TRBJ1-5 | - | - | TRBV10-2 | TGCGCCAGCACAGGAGGACTCAATCAGCCCCAGCATTTT | CASTGGLNQPQHF
TRBJ2-7 | - | - | TRBV6-5 | TGTGCCAGCAGTTACAAAGGCCTGGGGCGGCAGTACTTC | CASSYKGLGRQYF
TRBJ2-1 | TRBD2 | - | TRBV19 | TGTGCCAGTAGGCTGCGAATGGGCGGGGGTAACAATGAGCAGTTCTTC | CASRLRMGGGNNEQFF
TRBJ1-4 | TRBD1 | - | TRBV7-9 | TGTGCCAGCAGCAAGGGACAGGCTTCCGAAAAACTGTTTTTT | CASSKGQASEKLFF
TRBJ2-5 | TRBD1 | - | TRBV5-4 | TGTGCCAGCAGCTCGATGGACAGGGGAAAGACCCAGTACTTC | CASSSMDRGKTQYF
TRBJ1-2 | - | - | TRBV6-1 | TGTGCCAGCAGTGAATCGGGAGGAGCTAACTATGGCTACACCTTC | CASSESGGANYGYTF
TRBJ2-7 | - | - | TRBV7-3 | TGTGCCAGCAGCCAGGCTGGGTCCTACGAGCAGTACTTC | CASSQAGSYEQYF
TRBJ1-2 | - | - | TRBV19 | TGTGCCAGTAGGAGCCCGGAGGGTTATGGCTACACCTTC | CASRSPEGYGYTF
TRBJ1-6 | - | - | TRBV9 | TGTGCCAGCAGCCCACAAGAAAGCTCCTATAATTCACCCCTCCACTTT | CASSPQESSYNSPLHF
TRBJ1-6 | - | - | TRBV6-5 | TGTGCCAGCAAATCCGGTACAGGGATGAATTCACCCCTCCACTTT | CASKSGTGMNSPLHF
TRBJ1-5 | - | - | TRBV19 | TGTGCCACCTTGGACAGACGTGGCAATCAGCCCCAGCATTTT | CATLDRRGNQPQHF
TRBJ1-1 | - | - | TRBV6-6 | TGTGCCAGCAGCCGGGGGGGCCAGAACACTGAAGCTTTCTTT | CASSRGGQNTEAFF
TRBJ1-4 | TRBD1 | - | TRBV18 | TGTGCCAGCTCACCACGGAGCTTACAGGGGGCAGATAAACTGTTTTTT | CASSPRSLQGADKLFF
TRBJ1-4 | - | - | TRBV5-1 | TGCGCCAGCAGCGAATTCGGTGGGGGGGAAAAACTGTTTTTT | CASSEFGGGEKLFF
TRBJ2-3 | TRBD2 | - | TRBV4-3 | TGCGCCAGCAGCCAAGGCGGGAGCCCGCTCGATACGCAGTATTTT | CASSQGGSPLDTQYF
TRBJ1-5 | - | - | TRBV18 | TGTGCCAGCTCACCCAGCGGGAATCAGCCCCAGCATTTT | CASSPSGNQPQHF
TRBJ2-1 | - | once | TRBV5-1 | TGCGCCAGCAGCTTGGTGACAGCGAGCTACAATGAGCAGTTCTTC | CASSLVTASYNEQFF
TRBJ2-3 | TRBD2 | - | TRBV9 | TGTGCCAGCAGCGTAGCGGGGGGGCCGGTGGATACGCAGTATTTT | CASSVAGGPVDTQYF
TRBJ1-2 | - | - | TRBV28 | TGTGCCAGCAGTTCCCCGGAGGTCCCCAACTATGGCTACACCTTC | CASSSPEVPNYGYTF
TRBJ1-2 | - | - | TRBV20-1 | TGCAGTGCTAGTCGGCGAGGGGGCTACACCTTC | CSASRRGGYTF
TRBJ1-1 | - | - | TRBV6-2/TRBV6-3 | TGTGCCAGCAGTTACTCGGCAGGGAAGGCTGAAGCTTTCTTT | CASSYSAGKAEAFF
TRBJ2-3 | TRBD2 | - | TRBV2 | TGTGCCAGCAGTGAAGGGCTAGCGGGAGGGGATACGCAGTATTTT | CASSEGLAGGDTQYF
TRBJ1-5 | TRBD1 | - | TRBV2 | TGTGCCAGCAGGGGACAGGGGGGTAGCAATCAGCCCCAGCATTTT | CASRGQGGSNQPQHF
TRBJ2-7 | - | - | TRBV27 | TGTGCCAGCAGTGCAAGAGAACTGCAAGAGCAGTACTTC | CASSARELQEQYF